This TCR beta chain was found in a study of T cells in localized non-small cell lung cancer. Study results and caveats: The study found T cell clonality highest in uninvolved adjacent lung, above tumor. For the top 100 tumor clones, a median approximately 50 also appeared in adjacent lung.

This clone was picked up a small number of times. Its target is not known. Data came from immunoSEQ multiplex PCR; TCRdb stores just in-frame clones and leaves some out. The sample carries 20,000 to 25,000 clones, around nine tenths recorded once. Germline assignment: CDR1 SEHNR and CDR2 FQNEAQ (reference sequence). With V trimmed by 5 bases and J by 2 bases, 11 bases remained unmatched. CDR3 length equals 17 residues. The starting material was peripheral blood, obtained before any cancer treatment. V is TRBV7-9 and J is TRBJ2-3; TRBD1 matches 9 bases. The receptor comes from a male donor at least 60 years old with stage I squamous cell lung carcinoma. CDR3 sequence: CASSPRSGQGITDTQYF. The CDR3 DNA follows: TGTGCCAGCAGCCCCCGCTCCGGACAGGGGATCACAGATACGCAGTATTTT.